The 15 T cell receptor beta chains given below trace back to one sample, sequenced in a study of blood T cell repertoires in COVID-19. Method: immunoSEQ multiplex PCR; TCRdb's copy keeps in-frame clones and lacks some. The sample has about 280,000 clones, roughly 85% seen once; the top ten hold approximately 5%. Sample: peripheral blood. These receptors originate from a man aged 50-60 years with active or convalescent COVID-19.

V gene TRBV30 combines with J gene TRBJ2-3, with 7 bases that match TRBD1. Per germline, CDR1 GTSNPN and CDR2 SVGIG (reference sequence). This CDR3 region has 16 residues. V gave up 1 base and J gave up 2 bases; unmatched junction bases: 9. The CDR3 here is CAWSGMGQRYTDTQYF. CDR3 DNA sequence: TGTGCCTGGAGTGGAATGGGACAGAGATACACAGATACGCAGTATTTT.

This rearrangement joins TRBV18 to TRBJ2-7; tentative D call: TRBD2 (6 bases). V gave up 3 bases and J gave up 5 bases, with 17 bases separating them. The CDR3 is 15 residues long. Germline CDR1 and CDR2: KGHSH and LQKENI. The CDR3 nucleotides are TGTGCCAGCTCACCGGCGGGGCAGGGTAGGAACGAGCAGTACTTC. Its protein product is CASSPAGQGRNEQYF.

DNA for the CDR3: TGTGCCAGCAGCCGGGACAGGGGGCGTACTGAAGCTTTCTTT. The encoded protein is CASSRDRGRTEAFF. This chain connects TRBV6-5 to TRBJ1-1; 12 bases are a match to TRBD1. The germline CDR1 and CDR2 sequences are MNHEY and SVGAGI. Trimming cost V 6 bases and J 5 bases; bases outside gene matches: 4. The CDR3 loop spans 14 amino acids.

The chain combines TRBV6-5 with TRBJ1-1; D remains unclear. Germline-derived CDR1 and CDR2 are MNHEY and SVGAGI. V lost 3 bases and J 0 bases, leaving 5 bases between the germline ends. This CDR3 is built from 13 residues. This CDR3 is CASSYRVNTEAFF. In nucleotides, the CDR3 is TGTGCCAGCAGTTATCGGGTGAACACTGAAGCTTTCTTT.

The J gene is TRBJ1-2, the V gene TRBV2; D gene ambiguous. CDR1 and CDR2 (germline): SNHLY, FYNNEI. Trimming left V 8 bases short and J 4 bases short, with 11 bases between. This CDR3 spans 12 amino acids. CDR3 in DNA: TGTGCCAGCCCCCAAGAGGGCTATGGCTACACCTTC. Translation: CASPQEGYGYTF.

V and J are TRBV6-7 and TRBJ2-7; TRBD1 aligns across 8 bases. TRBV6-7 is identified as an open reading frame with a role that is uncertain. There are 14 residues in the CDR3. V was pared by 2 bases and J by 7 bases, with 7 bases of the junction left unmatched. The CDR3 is CASSYGQGAGEQYF. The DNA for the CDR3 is TGTGCCAGCAGTTACGGGCAGGGGGCGGGAGAGCAGTACTTC.

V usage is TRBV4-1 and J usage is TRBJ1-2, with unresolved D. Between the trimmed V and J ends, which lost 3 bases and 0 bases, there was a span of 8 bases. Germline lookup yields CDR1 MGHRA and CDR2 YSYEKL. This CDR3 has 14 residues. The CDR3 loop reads CASSQVASNYGYTF. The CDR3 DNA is TGCGCCAGCAGCCAGGTGGCCTCTAACTATGGCTACACCTTC.

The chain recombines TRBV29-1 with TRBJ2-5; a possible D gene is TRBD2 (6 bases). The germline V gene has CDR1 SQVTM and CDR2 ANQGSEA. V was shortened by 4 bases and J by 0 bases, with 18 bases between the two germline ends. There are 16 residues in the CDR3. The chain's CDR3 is CSVGLLAAKYQETQYF. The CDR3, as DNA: TGCAGCGTTGGTTTACTAGCAGCCAAGTACCAAGAGACCCAGTACTTC.

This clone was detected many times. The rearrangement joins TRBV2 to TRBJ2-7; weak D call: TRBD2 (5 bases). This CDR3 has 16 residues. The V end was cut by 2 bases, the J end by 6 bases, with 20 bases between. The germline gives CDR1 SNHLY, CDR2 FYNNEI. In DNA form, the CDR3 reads TGTGCCAGCAGTGAACTACTGACTACCGAAGCGCTCGAGCAGTACTTC. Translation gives CASSELLTTEALEQYF.

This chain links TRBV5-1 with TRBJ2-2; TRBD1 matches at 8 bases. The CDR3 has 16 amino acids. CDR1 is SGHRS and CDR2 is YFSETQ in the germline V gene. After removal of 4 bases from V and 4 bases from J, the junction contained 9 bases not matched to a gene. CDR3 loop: CASSVTTGGGTGELFF. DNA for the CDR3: TGCGCCAGCAGCGTGACTACAGGGGGTGGCACCGGGGAGCTGTTTTTT.

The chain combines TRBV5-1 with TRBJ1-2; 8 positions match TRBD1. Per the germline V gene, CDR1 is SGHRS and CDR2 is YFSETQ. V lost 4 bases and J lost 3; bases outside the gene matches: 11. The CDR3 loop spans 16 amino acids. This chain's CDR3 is CASSPTGDRWYYGYTF. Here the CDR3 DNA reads TGCGCCAGCAGCCCGACAGGGGACAGGTGGTACTATGGCTACACCTTC.

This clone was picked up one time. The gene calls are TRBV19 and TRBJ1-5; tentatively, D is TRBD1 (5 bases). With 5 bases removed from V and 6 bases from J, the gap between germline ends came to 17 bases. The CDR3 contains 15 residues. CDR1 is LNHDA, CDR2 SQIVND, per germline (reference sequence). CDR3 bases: TGTGCCAGTAGTCTCTGGGGGGATCTGGGTCAGCCCCAGCATTTT. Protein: CASSLWGDLGQPQHF.

CDR3 sequence (DNA): TGTGCCAGCAGTTTATCGCGGAATTGGCCCCAGCATTTT. It yields the protein CASSLSRNWPQHF. The V call is TRBV27, the J call TRBJ1-5, with D unclear. Trimming stripped 0 bases from V and 9 bases from J, with 9 bases between. This CDR3 is 13 amino acids long. The germline CDR1 and CDR2 sequences are MNHEY and SMNVEV (reference sequence).

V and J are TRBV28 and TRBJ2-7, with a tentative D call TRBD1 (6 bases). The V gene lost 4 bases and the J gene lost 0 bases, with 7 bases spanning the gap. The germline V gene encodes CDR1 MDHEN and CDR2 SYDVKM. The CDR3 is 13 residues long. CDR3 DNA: TGTGCCAGCAGTTGGGGGCACTCCTACGAGCAGTACTTC. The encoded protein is CASSWGHSYEQYF.

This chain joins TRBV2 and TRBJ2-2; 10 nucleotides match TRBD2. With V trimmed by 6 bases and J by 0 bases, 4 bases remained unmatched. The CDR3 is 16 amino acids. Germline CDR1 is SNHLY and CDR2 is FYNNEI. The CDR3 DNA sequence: TGTGCCAGCAGCCTTAGCGGGAGGACGAACACCGGGGAGCTGTTTTTT. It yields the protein CASSLSGRTNTGELFF.